A selection of T cell receptor beta chains follows, all from one sample in a study of blood T cell repertoires in COVID-19. Profiled with immunoSEQ multiplex PCR; TCRdb holds only in-frame clones, not every one. This sample carries approximately 190,000 clones, about 81% of them seen once, and the ten largest clones take around an eighth. The sample consisted of peripheral blood. The receptors derive from a man aged 25 to 40 with active or convalescent COVID-19. CDR3s include the opening cysteine and the closing phenylalanine or tryptophan. D genes are given only for firm matches. Clone sizes are given selectively: once, few, many, or a class where the clone is expanded.

D,J,V,size,CDR3,DNA
TRBD2,TRBJ2-2,TRBV5-1,.,CASSIWTSGNTGELFF,TGCGCCAGCAGCATTTGGACTAGCGGAAACACCGGGGAGCTGTTTTTT
TRBD1,TRBJ1-2,TRBV2,.,CANTMTGFAYGYTF,TGTGCCAACACCATGACAGGGTTTGCCTATGGCTACACCTTC
TRBD1,TRBJ1-1,TRBV6-5,.,CASSRTGLEAFF,TGTGCCAGCAGTAGGACAGGTCTTGAAGCTTTCTTT
.,TRBJ2-1,TRBV2,.,CASSERFGADNEQFF,TGTGCCAGCAGTGAAAGGTTTGGTGCGGACAATGAGCAGTTCTTC
TRBD1,TRBJ1-1,TRBV6-1,once,CASSGTGTGVHTEAFF,TGTGCCAGCAGTGGGACCGGGACAGGGGTGCACACTGAAGCTTTCTTT
.,TRBJ2-1,TRBV11-2,.,CASSLEVIGVAYNEQFF,TGTGCCAGCAGCTTAGAAGTAATCGGGGTTGCCTACAATGAGCAGTTCTTC
.,TRBJ2-4,TRBV4-3,.,CASSRDGRGNIQYF,TGCGCCAGCAGCCGGGACGGGAGAGGGAACATTCAGTACTTC
.,TRBJ2-5,TRBV10-1,.,CASSERETIETQYF,TGCGCCAGCAGTGAGCGGGAGACGATAGAGACCCAGTACTTC
TRBD1,TRBJ2-5,TRBV11-2,.,CASSATGGQETQYF,TGTGCCAGCAGCGCAACAGGGGGCCAAGAGACCCAGTACTTC
TRBD1,TRBJ1-6,TRBV5-6,.,CASSRQGRDSPLHF,TGTGCCAGCAGCCGACAGGGAAGAGATTCACCCCTCCACTTT
TRBD1,TRBJ2-7,TRBV25-1,.,CASSPPGDRGVYEQYF,TGTGCCAGCAGTCCCCCAGGAGACAGGGGAGTTTACGAGCAGTACTTC
TRBD2,TRBJ2-7,TRBV30,.,CAWSLGLAGLEQYF,TGTGCCTGGAGCCTGGGACTAGCGGGTCTCGAGCAGTACTTC
TRBD2,TRBJ2-4,TRBV28,.,CASRTAGGTSKNIQYF,TGTGCCAGCAGGACCGCGGGGGGCACATCCAAAAACATTCAGTACTTC
TRBD1,TRBJ1-1,TRBV30,once,CAWSSGQGHTEAFF,TGTGCCTGGAGTTCGGGACAGGGACACACTGAAGCTTTCTTT
TRBD1,TRBJ1-1,TRBV11-2,.,CASSSGQGTEAFF,TGTGCCAGCAGCTCCGGACAGGGAACTGAAGCTTTCTTT
TRBD2,TRBJ2-5,TRBV7-2,.,CASSSPLLAGQETQYF,TGTGCCAGCAGCTCCCCTCTCCTAGCGGGGCAAGAGACCCAGTACTTC
TRBD1,TRBJ2-2,TRBV7-8,.,CASILTAGTGRTGELFF,TGTGCCAGCATCCTTACGGCAGGGACAGGGCGAACCGGGGAGCTGTTTTTT
TRBD1,TRBJ1-5,TRBV6-4,once,CARTGASNQPQHF,TGTGCCAGAACAGGGGCCTCCAATCAGCCCCAGCATTTT
.,TRBJ2-1,TRBV10-3,once,CAIRYGRTDNEQFF,TGTGCCATCAGGTATGGGAGAACTGACAATGAGCAGTTCTTC
.,TRBJ1-3,TRBV15,.,CATSRDTTGTGNTIYF,TGTGCCACCAGCAGAGATACAACAGGGACGGGAAACACCATATATTTT
.,TRBJ2-3,TRBV12-1,once,CASSPPDRGSTDTQYF,TGTGCCAGCAGCCCGCCCGACAGGGGGAGCACAGATACGCAGTATTTT
TRBD1,TRBJ1-2,TRBV6-5,.,CASSPGTGGFYGYTF,TGTGCCAGTTCCCCGGGGACAGGGGGTTTCTATGGCTACACCTTC
.,TRBJ2-3,TRBV5-4,many,CASSSGGTDTQYF,TGTGCCAGCAGCTCCGGGGGCACAGATACGCAGTATTTT
TRBD1,TRBJ2-3,TRBV5-6,.,CASSLGTGLTTDTQYF,TGTGCCAGCAGCTTGGGGACAGGGCTGACCACAGATACGCAGTATTTT
.,TRBJ2-7,TRBV18,.,CASSPESPRREQYF,TGTGCCAGCTCACCAGAGTCTCCGCGCCGCGAGCAGTACTTC